The 27 T cell receptor beta chains below all came from one sample that was sequenced in a study of T cell changes during pregnancy in multiple sclerosis. Assay used: immunoSEQ multiplex PCR; TCRdb lists only in-frame clones, some missing. The table shows approximately 130,000 clones, with 96% occurring only once. Source: peripheral blood, taken after pregnancy. These receptors came from a female donor with multiple sclerosis, enrolled in a pregnancy study.

The chain couples TRBV6-4 to TRBJ2-1; 8 nucleotides agree with TRBD1. The CDR3 totals 16 residues. The junction had 9 bases not matched to a gene; V was cut back by 4 bases and J by 4 bases. Germline V lookup: CDR1 MRHNA, CDR2 SNTAGT. This CDR3 reads CASSAYPGTGYNEQFF. In DNA form, the CDR3 reads TGTGCCAGCAGTGCCTATCCCGGGACAGGATACAATGAGCAGTTCTTC.

The chain recombines TRBV6-5 with TRBJ2-3; tentatively, D is TRBD2 (6 bases). The V end lost 4 bases, the J end lost 2 bases, and 16 bases lay between the germline ends. In germline, CDR1 is MNHEY, CDR2 SVGAGI. There are 16 residues in the CDR3. The CDR3 nucleotides read TGTGCCAGCAGTTTGACCGGGAGTAAGGTCACAGATACGCAGTATTTT. As protein: CASSLTGSKVTDTQYF.

The genes are TRBV6-4 and TRBJ2-6, with 9 bases fitting TRBD1. Germline CDR1 MRHNA, CDR2 SNTAGT. The CDR3 sequence is 15 residues long. J was trimmed by 0 bases and V by 9 bases; bases with no gene match: 3. CDR3 in amino acids: CARGDRDSGANVLTF. In DNA, the CDR3 is TGTGCCAGGGGGGACAGGGACTCTGGGGCCAACGTCCTGACTTTC.

The gene calls are TRBV19 and TRBJ1-1, with 7 bases lining up with TRBD1. V gave up 7 bases and J gave up 7 bases; unmatched junction bases: 9. CDR1 LNHDA and CDR2 SQIVND come from the germline V gene (reference sequence). The CDR3 covers 13 residues. The CDR3 nucleotides read TGTGCCAGTAAGGGGGCTAGGGACGTTGAAGCTTTCTTT. This translates into CASKGARDVEAFF.

V gene TRBV28 combines with J gene TRBJ2-7, with D possibly matching TRBD2 (6 bases). The V end was cut by 4 bases, the J end by 5 bases, with 18 bases between. Germline CDR1 is MDHEN and CDR2 is SYDVKM. The CDR3 totals 15 residues. CDR3 DNA: TGTGCCAGCAGTTCGCCGATGGAGGGGATGAACGAGCAGTACTTC. Translated: CASSSPMEGMNEQYF.

CDR3 DNA sequence: TGCGCCAGCCAGACTAGCGGGACATCCCAAAATGAGCAGTTCTTC. Translating it yields CASQTSGTSQNEQFF. This rearrangement joins TRBV5-1 to TRBJ2-1, with TRBD2 matching over 11 bases. There are 15 residues in the CDR3. From germline, CDR1 is SGHRS and CDR2 YFSETQ. J lost 7 bases, V lost 7 bases, and 10 bases had no gene match. The full variable domain, in which reference TRBV5-1 and TRBJ2-1 provide the parts outside the CDR3, is KAGVTQTPRYLIKTRGQQVTLSCSPISGHRSVSWYQQTPGQGLQFLFEYFSETQRNKGNFPGRFSGRQFSNSRSEMNVSTLELGDSALYLCASQTSGTSQNEQFFGPGTRLTVL.

The CDR3 nucleotides read TGTGCCAGCAAGTTGCTGTATGTTAGCACTGAAGCTTTCTTT. Protein sequence: CASKLLYVSTEAFF. The chain combines TRBV7-8 with TRBJ1-1; D gene uncertain. The CDR3 length is 14 residues. V lost 7 bases and J lost 4, with 16 bases in between. Per the germline V gene, CDR1 is SGHVS and CDR2 is FQNEAQ.

This chain links TRBV6-1 with TRBJ2-7; 7 nucleotides align to TRBD1. The germline CDR1 and CDR2 sequences are MNHNS and SASEGT. V lost 0 bases and J lost 5; bases outside the gene matches: 4. This CDR3 region has 14 residues. CDR3 in DNA: TGTGCCAGCAGTGAAGCGACAGGGCCCAACGAGCAGTACTTC. It translates to CASSEATGPNEQYF.

The V gene is TRBV27, the J gene TRBJ2-3; 7 bases are a match to TRBD1. With 6 bases clipped from V and 3 bases from J, the junction kept 6 bases outside the gene matches. Germline loops: CDR1 MNHEY, CDR2 SMNVEV (reference sequence). This CDR3 contains 14 residues. CDR3 nucleotide sequence: TGTGCCAGCAGCCGAGGGACAGTAACAGATACGCAGTATTTT. As protein: CASSRGTVTDTQYF.

J is TRBJ2-7 and V is TRBV5-6; 11 bases fit TRBD2. The CDR3 is 16 residues long. Germline CDR1 and CDR2: SGHDT and YYEEEE. Unmatched junction bases numbered 8, after V lost 4 bases and J lost 2 bases. The CDR3, as DNA: TGTGCCAGCAGCAGGGCTAGCGGGAGGTCTCCCTACGAGCAGTACTTC. It translates to CASSRASGRSPYEQYF. The complete variable domain, with remaining parts taken from reference TRBV5-6 and TRBJ2-7, reads DAGVTQSPTHLIKTRGQQVTLRCSPKSGHDTVSWYQQALGQGPQFIFQYYEEEERQRGNFPDRFSGHQFPNYSSELNVNALLLGDSALYLCASSRASGRSPYEQYFGPGTRLTVT.

The rearrangement joins TRBV19 to TRBJ1-5; D ambiguous. The CDR3 covers 13 residues. Germline V CDR1 and CDR2: LNHDA, SQIVND (reference sequence). Trimming removed 1 base from V and 4 bases from J, with 5 bases in between. This chain's CDR3 is CASSIGVNQPQHF. CDR3 nucleotides: TGTGCCAGTAGTATAGGCGTTAATCAGCCCCAGCATTTT.

This CDR3 reads CASSAAGVKSNQPQHF. The CDR3 DNA follows: TGTGCCAGCAGCGCAGCGGGTGTGAAGAGCAATCAGCCCCAGCATTTT. V and J are TRBV21-1 and TRBJ1-5. TRBV21-1 is a pseudogene. This CDR3 contains 16 residues.

The V call is TRBV4-1, the J call TRBJ2-5; 7 bases are a match to TRBD1. Germline assignment: CDR1 MGHRA and CDR2 YSYEKL. There are 15 residues in the CDR3. The J segment lost 3 bases and the V segment lost 2 bases, leaving 6 bases of the junction unmatched. CDR3 loop: CASSQSKTGEETQYF. The CDR3, as DNA: TGCGCCAGCAGCCAAAGTAAAACAGGGGAAGAGACCCAGTACTTC.

The CDR3 DNA sequence: TGTGCCAGTAGTATCCCGCAGGGGCGGCTCAATGAGCAGTTCTTC. Protein sequence: CASSIPQGRLNEQFF. The chain carries TRBV19 and TRBJ2-1, with a possible D match to TRBD1 (6 bases). The V end was cut by 3 bases, the J end by 6 bases, with 15 bases between. Per the germline V gene, CDR1 is LNHDA and CDR2 is SQIVND (reference sequence). This CDR3 is 15 amino acids long.

The CDR3 loop reads CASSVVGSGSPLHF. Written as DNA, the CDR3 is TGTGCCAGCAGCGTAGTTGGGTCAGGGTCACCCCTCCACTTT. This chain uses TRBV9 with TRBJ1-6; possibly TRBD1 for D (5 bases). Germline lookup yields CDR1 SGDLS and CDR2 YYNGEE. V was clipped by 0 bases and J by 10 bases, with 11 bases between them. The CDR3 contains 14 residues.

J is TRBJ2-7 and V is TRBV28; D is uncertain. V lost 2 bases and J 6 bases, leaving 14 bases between the germline ends. The length of the CDR3 is 14 residues. CDR1 MDHEN and CDR2 SYDVKM come from the germline V gene. The chain's CDR3 is CASSLTRGRVEQYF. The CDR3 DNA sequence: TGTGCCAGCAGTTTAACGAGAGGTCGTGTCGAGCAGTACTTC.

Only one count was recorded for this clone. The chain links TRBV10-3 to TRBJ2-1; 7 nucleotides agree with TRBD2. The CDR3 loop spans 13 amino acids. Germline CDR1 and CDR2: ENHRY and SYGVKD. Unmatched junction bases numbered 9, after V lost 10 bases and J lost 6 bases. CDR3 DNA: TGTGCCAGCCGGAGTGGGAGGGTCAATGAGCAGTTCTTC. Its translation: CASRSGRVNEQFF.

The CDR3 DNA reads TGTGCCAGCAGCGTGGGGACAGGGTTACCCTACGAGCAGTACTTC. Its protein product is CASSVGTGLPYEQYF. The chain carries TRBV9 and TRBJ2-7, with 9 positions matching TRBD1. Trimming took 2 bases from V and 2 from J; bases not matched to a gene: 5. Germline V gene sequence: CDR1 SGDLS, CDR2 YYNGEE. The CDR3 spans 15 residues.

The chain has TRBV4-2 and TRBJ2-7; TRBD1 matches at 8 bases. Germline assignment: CDR1 LGHNA and CDR2 YNFKEQ. The CDR3 length is 14 residues. The trim removed 4 bases at V and 4 bases at J, leaving 6 bases unmatched. CDR3 nucleotide sequence: TGTGCCAGCAGCCCGAGGACAGGGACATACGAGCAGTACTTC. Translating gives CASSPRTGTYEQYF.

This rearrangement joins TRBV19 to TRBJ2-1, with 8 bases identical to TRBD2. The CDR3 totals 15 residues. The germline V gene encodes CDR1 LNHDA and CDR2 SQIVND (reference sequence). Trimming at V came to 5 bases and at J to 3 bases, leaving 6 bases not matched to a gene. The CDR3 DNA reads as TGTGCCAGTAGTCCCAGCGGGAGTTACTACAATGAGCAGTTCTTC. Encoded protein: CASSPSGSYYNEQFF.

V is TRBV5-1 and J is TRBJ2-5; D is unclear. The CDR3 totals 15 residues. Trimming took 0 bases from V and 4 from J, leaving 13 bases between them. CDR1 is SGHRS and CDR2 is YFSETQ in the germline V gene. CDR3 protein: CASSLELAPVETQYF. The DNA for the CDR3 is TGCGCCAGCAGCTTGGAACTCGCCCCGGTAGAGACCCAGTACTTC.

In DNA form, the CDR3 reads TGTGCCAGCAGTCCCTCGGGGGTGGCCCCTAGCACAGATACGCAGTATTTT. Translating it yields CASSPSGVAPSTDTQYF. The chain carries TRBV28 and TRBJ2-3; D is perhaps TRBD2 (6 bases). Per germline, CDR1 MDHEN and CDR2 SYDVKM. The CDR3 runs 17 residues. Deletions cut 5 bases from V and 0 bases from J, with 18 bases between.

The CDR3 DNA is TGTGCCAGCAGCTTAGCGGGACTGTTGGGTAATCAGCCCCAGCATTTT. Its translation: CASSLAGLLGNQPQHF. The chain is built from TRBV7-8 and TRBJ1-5; a weak D match, TRBD1 (5 bases). Per germline, CDR1 SGHVS and CDR2 FQNEAQ. V was trimmed by 0 bases and J by 4 bases, leaving 13 bases between them. The CDR3 covers 16 residues.

The chain joins TRBV7-9 to TRBJ2-1, with D tentatively TRBD1 (6 bases). V lost 9 bases and J 0 bases, leaving 9 bases between the germline ends. The CDR3 contains 13 residues. From germline, CDR1 is SEHNR and CDR2 FQNEAQ (reference sequence). The CDR3 bases are TGTGCCAGTACAGGGAGCTCCTACAATGAGCAGTTCTTC. Residues: CASTGSSYNEQFF.

The chain combines TRBV5-6 with TRBJ2-6; 9 bases map to TRBD2. Unmatched junction bases numbered 4, after V lost 5 bases and J lost 1 base. This CDR3 has 16 amino acids. Germline V gene lookup returns CDR1 SGHDT and CDR2 YYEEEE. The CDR3 nucleotides read TGTGCCAGCAGGCGGGCGGGAGGGTCTGGGGCCAACGTCCTGACTTTC. Translated, it gives CASRRAGGSGANVLTF.

The genes are TRBV19 and TRBJ1-1; 9 bases are shared with TRBD1. Germline V CDR1 and CDR2: LNHDA, SQIVND (reference sequence). Losses at the gene ends were 7 bases for V and 1 base for J; bases not matched to a gene: 7. This CDR3 has 15 residues. DNA for the CDR3: TGTGCCAGTATCCACTGGGGACAGGGGAACACTGAAGCTTTCTTT. Its translation: CASIHWGQGNTEAFF. Supplemented by reference TRBV19 and TRBJ1-1, the full variable domain reads DGGITQSPKYLFRKEGQNVTLSCEQNLNHDAMYWYRQDPGQGLRLIYYSQIVNDFQKGDIAEGYSVSREKKESFPLTVTSAQKNPTAFYLCASIHWGQGNTEAFFGQGTRLTVV.

The V call is TRBV5-1, the J call TRBJ1-5, with D possibly being TRBD1 (6 bases). Germline loops: CDR1 SGHRS, CDR2 YFSETQ. This CDR3 has 20 amino acids. V lost 4 bases and J 1 base, leaving 27 bases between the germline ends. The CDR3 is CASSLHLQGPTSLSNQPQHF. DNA of the CDR3: TGCGCCAGCAGCCTACACCTACAGGGACCCACGAGTTTGAGCAATCAGCCCCAGCATTTT.